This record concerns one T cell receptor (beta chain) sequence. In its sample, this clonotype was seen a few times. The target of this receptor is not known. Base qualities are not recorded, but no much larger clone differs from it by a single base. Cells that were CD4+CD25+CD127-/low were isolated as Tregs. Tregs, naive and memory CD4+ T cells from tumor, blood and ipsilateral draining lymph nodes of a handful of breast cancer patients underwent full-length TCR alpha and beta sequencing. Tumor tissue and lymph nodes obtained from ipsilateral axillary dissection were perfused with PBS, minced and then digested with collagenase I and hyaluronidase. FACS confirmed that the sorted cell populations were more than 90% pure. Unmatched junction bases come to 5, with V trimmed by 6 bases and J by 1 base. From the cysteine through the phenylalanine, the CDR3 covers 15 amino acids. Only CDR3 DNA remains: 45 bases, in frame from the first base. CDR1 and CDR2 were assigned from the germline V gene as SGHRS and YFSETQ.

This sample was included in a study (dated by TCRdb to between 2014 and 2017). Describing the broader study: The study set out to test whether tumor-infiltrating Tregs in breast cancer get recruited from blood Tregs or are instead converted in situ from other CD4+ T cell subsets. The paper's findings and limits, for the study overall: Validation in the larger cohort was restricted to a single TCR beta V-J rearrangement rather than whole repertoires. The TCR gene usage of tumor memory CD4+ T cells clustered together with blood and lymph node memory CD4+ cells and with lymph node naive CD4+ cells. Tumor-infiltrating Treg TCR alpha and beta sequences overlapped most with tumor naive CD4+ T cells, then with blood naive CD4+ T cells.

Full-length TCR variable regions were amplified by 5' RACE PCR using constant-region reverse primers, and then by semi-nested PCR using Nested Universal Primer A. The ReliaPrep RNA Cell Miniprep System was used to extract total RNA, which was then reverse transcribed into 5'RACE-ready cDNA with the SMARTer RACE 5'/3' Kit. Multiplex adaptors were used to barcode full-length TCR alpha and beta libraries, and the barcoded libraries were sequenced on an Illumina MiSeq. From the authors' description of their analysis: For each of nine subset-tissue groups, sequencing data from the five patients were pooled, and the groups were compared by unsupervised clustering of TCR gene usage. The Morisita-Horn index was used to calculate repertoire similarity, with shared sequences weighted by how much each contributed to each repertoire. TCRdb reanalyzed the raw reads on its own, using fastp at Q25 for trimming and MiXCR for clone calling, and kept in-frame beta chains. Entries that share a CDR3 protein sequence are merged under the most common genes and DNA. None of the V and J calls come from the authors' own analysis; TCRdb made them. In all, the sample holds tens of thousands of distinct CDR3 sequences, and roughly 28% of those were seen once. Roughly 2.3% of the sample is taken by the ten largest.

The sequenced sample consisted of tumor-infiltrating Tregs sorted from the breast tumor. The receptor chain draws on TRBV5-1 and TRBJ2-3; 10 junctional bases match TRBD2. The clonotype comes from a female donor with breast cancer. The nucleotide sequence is TGCGCCAGCAATCCTAGCGGGGGTCGCACAGATACGCAGTATTTT. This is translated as CASNPSGGRTDTQYF. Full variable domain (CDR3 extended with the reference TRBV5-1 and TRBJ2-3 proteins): KAGVTQTPRYLIKTRGQQVTLSCSPISGHRSVSWYQQTPGQGLQFLFEYFSETQRNKGNFPGRFSGRQFSNSRSEMNVSTLELGDSALYLCASNPSGGRTDTQYFGPGTRLTVL.